These T cell receptor beta chains were read from a single sample in a study of T cell clones after liver transplantation. Generated by immunoSEQ multiplex PCR, the TCRdb table keeps only in-frame clones and is missing some. The sample carries tens of thousands of clones, more than 85% recorded once. The specimen was CD4+ T cells from blood, collected less than 27 months after liver transplant. These receptors all stem from a human patient who received a liver transplant. Some T cells may be the graft donor's. Both conserved end residues are trimmed from each CDR3. Each record gives: clone size, V gene, CDR3 protein. Clone size is given for some rows only: seen once, a few or many times, or a class if the clone is expanded.

- | TRBV18 | ASSRGAGEQY
- | TRBV28 | ASSLYGETQY
- | TRBV27 | ASSLLGRINTEAF
few | TRBV12-5 | ASGLTQDHEQY
- | TRBV2 | ASSEEARAYGYT
- | TRBV7-2 | ASSPDRASSYNEQF
once | TRBV27 | ASSLRLREGRFNEQF
- | TRBV2 | ASSFPQGGTEAF
- | TRBV28 | ASSLPGAFNQPQH
- | TRBV6-5 | ASSLDSNYGYT
- | TRBV6-5 | ASTFQGATDTQY
- | TRBV5-1 | ASSLDVGQGTTEAF
- | TRBV6-1 | ASKEASLSYEQY
- | TRBV5-1 | ASSIGQDAQY
- | TRBV6-6 | ASSYSLGADTQY
- | TRBV15 | ATSRELTGGQSSYEQY
- | TRBV5-1 | ASSLQGLGGEAF
- | TRBV11-3 | ASSGSGTSGETQY
- | TRBV5-1 | ASSGNFKYEQY
- | TRBV19 | ASSTPGEAREQY
- | TRBV12-5 | ASGLFSQPQH
once | TRBV28 | ASSPGGLAGSYEQY
- | TRBV19 | ASSPRTGENTIY
- | TRBV7-2 | ASSLIPGGNQPQH
- | TRBV7-9 | ASSLVGMGDTQY
once | TRBV5-1 | ASSLGLGGNYGYT
- | TRBV7-9 | ASSQDGSFYEQY
- | TRBV19 | ASSTTWGSYEQY
- | TRBV5-1 | ASSLATGTDLIETQY
- | TRBV5-1 | ASSLTGKLGTEAF
- | TRBV27 | ASSLSGFTSNQPQH
- | TRBV7-8 | ASSLSGSRADTQY
once | TRBV19 | ASSRLAGGPGELF
- | TRBV5-1 | ASSFVSGTYEQY
- | TRBV19 | ASSPNNPLKMNTEAF
- | TRBV7-2 | ASSLRAGRTGELF
once | TRBV6-1 | ASSEAGPPYEQY
- | TRBV28 | ASNPQTSYNEQF
- | TRBV7-3 | ASRGRSGTSSYEQY
- | TRBV19 | ASKDRTYGYT
- | TRBV19 | ASSDSRGPY